These T cell receptor beta chains were read from a single sample in a study of control samples from healthy donors and cancer patients. This table comes from immunoSEQ multiplex PCR, and its TCRdb copy is limited to in-frame clones, with some not included. The data show about 160,000 clones, approximately 90% seen once. The sample consisted of blood. The origin of the receptors is a woman between 25 and 40 years old in good health. Both conserved end residues are part of each CDR3. Each record gives: CDR3 DNA, CDR3 protein, clone size, D gene, V gene, J gene. D genes are given only for firm matches. Not all rows give a size; the values are once, few, many and, for expanded clones, a class.

CDR3nt: TGCGCCAGCAATTTATGGGCGGGATATAGCACAGATACGCAGTATTTT; CDR3aa: CASNLWAGYSTDTQYF; abundance: NA; d_gene: NA; v_gene: TRBV4-3; j_gene: TRBJ2-3
CDR3nt: TGTGCCAGCAGCGGGACCGGGACAGGGTCCTACGAGCAGTACTTC; CDR3aa: CASSGTGTGSYEQYF; abundance: once; d_gene: TRBD1; v_gene: TRBV5-6; j_gene: TRBJ2-7
CDR3nt: TGTGCCTGGAGCGTGAGGGGGGGGCAGCCCCAGCATTTT; CDR3aa: CAWSVRGGQPQHF; abundance: NA; d_gene: NA; v_gene: TRBV30; j_gene: TRBJ1-5
CDR3nt: TGTGCCAGCAGCCTTGAGACGGGAGGAACCTACGAGCAGTACTTC; CDR3aa: CASSLETGGTYEQYF; abundance: NA; d_gene: TRBD2; v_gene: TRBV11-3; j_gene: TRBJ2-7
CDR3nt: TGCAGCGTGGGAACAGGAGCACCCTACGAGCAGTACTTC; CDR3aa: CSVGTGAPYEQYF; abundance: NA; d_gene: NA; v_gene: TRBV29-1; j_gene: TRBJ2-7
CDR3nt: TGTGCCAGCAGCGGACCGGGAAGCTCCTACAATGAGCAGTTCTTC; CDR3aa: CASSGPGSSYNEQFF; abundance: once; d_gene: NA; v_gene: TRBV9; j_gene: TRBJ2-1
CDR3nt: TGTGCCTGGAGTGGACAGGGGGGTTCCGGGGAGCTGTTTTTT; CDR3aa: CAWSGQGGSGELFF; abundance: once; d_gene: TRBD1; v_gene: TRBV30; j_gene: TRBJ2-2
CDR3nt: TGTGCCAGCAGATCCCCCCGACTGAGCGGCGACCAAGAGACCCAGTACTTC; CDR3aa: CASRSPRLSGDQETQYF; abundance: NA; d_gene: NA; v_gene: TRBV7-2; j_gene: TRBJ2-5
CDR3nt: TGTGCCAGCTCCCCCGGGGGGAAACAATACAATGAGCAGTTCTTC; CDR3aa: CASSPGGKQYNEQFF; abundance: NA; d_gene: TRBD2; v_gene: TRBV11-1; j_gene: TRBJ2-1
CDR3nt: TGTGCCAGCAGTGAAAAAGAGTCAGCCGAGCAGTACTTC; CDR3aa: CASSEKESAEQYF; abundance: NA; d_gene: NA; v_gene: TRBV6-1; j_gene: TRBJ2-7
CDR3nt: TGTGCCAGCAGGGCGACTAGCGGGGGTCTCGACGAGCAGTACTTC; CDR3aa: CASRATSGGLDEQYF; abundance: NA; d_gene: TRBD2; v_gene: TRBV2; j_gene: TRBJ2-7
CDR3nt: TGTGCCAGTACCCTCCGGACAGGGGGACCTGGCTACACCTTC; CDR3aa: CASTLRTGGPGYTF; abundance: NA; d_gene: TRBD1; v_gene: TRBV19; j_gene: TRBJ1-2
CDR3nt: TGCAGCGTTGGTCACATCCTGTTCTCCTACGAGCAGTACTTC; CDR3aa: CSVGHILFSYEQYF; abundance: NA; d_gene: NA; v_gene: TRBV29-1; j_gene: TRBJ2-7
CDR3nt: TGTGCCAGCAGCCCGCGGACAGGCTCCTACGAGCAGTACTTC; CDR3aa: CASSPRTGSYEQYF; abundance: NA; d_gene: TRBD1; v_gene: TRBV7-9; j_gene: TRBJ2-7
CDR3nt: TGTGCCAGCAGCGAAGACAGGGGACAGCCCCAGCATTTT; CDR3aa: CASSEDRGQPQHF; abundance: NA; d_gene: TRBD1; v_gene: TRBV7-3; j_gene: TRBJ1-5
CDR3nt: TGCGCCAGCAGCCAAGTCGCGGTCTCTGGAAACACCATATATTTT; CDR3aa: CASSQVAVSGNTIYF; abundance: NA; d_gene: NA; v_gene: TRBV4-3; j_gene: TRBJ1-3
CDR3nt: TGTGCCAGCAGCTTAATGGCGGATTACGAGCAGTACTTC; CDR3aa: CASSLMADYEQYF; abundance: NA; d_gene: NA; v_gene: TRBV7-2; j_gene: TRBJ2-7
CDR3nt: TGTGCTAGTGGTTTGCCTACCTGGGTGAGTCGGAGGTACGAGCAGTACTTC; CDR3aa: CASGLPTWVSRRYEQYF; abundance: NA; d_gene: NA; v_gene: TRBV12-5; j_gene: TRBJ2-7
CDR3nt: TGTGCCAGTAGTATAGGAACGGGGGTCTATGGCTACACCTTC; CDR3aa: CASSIGTGVYGYTF; abundance: NA; d_gene: NA; v_gene: TRBV19; j_gene: TRBJ1-2
CDR3nt: TGTGCCAGCAGCAAACAGGATCTAGGCGAGCAGTACTTC; CDR3aa: CASSKQDLGEQYF; abundance: few; d_gene: NA; v_gene: TRBV7-2; j_gene: TRBJ2-7
CDR3nt: TGTGCCATCAGGGCTAGCGGGAGTTCTCAGTTCTTC; CDR3aa: CAIRASGSSQFF; abundance: NA; d_gene: TRBD2; v_gene: TRBV10-3; j_gene: TRBJ2-1
CDR3nt: TGTGCCAGCAGCTTGGAGGGCGCAGCTAACTATGGCTACACCTTC; CDR3aa: CASSLEGAANYGYTF; abundance: NA; d_gene: NA; v_gene: TRBV5-5; j_gene: TRBJ1-2
CDR3nt: TGCAGCGTGAACCTTCGACTAGCGGTCTACCAAGAGACCCAGTACTTC; CDR3aa: CSVNLRLAVYQETQYF; abundance: NA; d_gene: TRBD2; v_gene: TRBV29-1; j_gene: TRBJ2-5
CDR3nt: TGTGCCAGCAGTTTATGGGCTCCAACAGGGGGCGAGCAGTACTTC; CDR3aa: CASSLWAPTGGEQYF; abundance: NA; d_gene: TRBD1; v_gene: TRBV27; j_gene: TRBJ2-7
CDR3nt: TGTGCCAGCAGCTTGCAGGGGGGTGGATACGAGCAGTACTTC; CDR3aa: CASSLQGGGYEQYF; abundance: NA; d_gene: NA; v_gene: TRBV5-5; j_gene: TRBJ2-7
CDR3nt: TGCGCCAGCAGCTTGGCAGGGCCGAAAGAAAAACTGTTTTTT; CDR3aa: CASSLAGPKEKLFF; abundance: NA; d_gene: NA; v_gene: TRBV5-1; j_gene: TRBJ1-4
CDR3nt: TGTGCCAGCGGGTTTGACAGGGGAAGCAATCAGCCCCAGCATTTT; CDR3aa: CASGFDRGSNQPQHF; abundance: NA; d_gene: TRBD1; v_gene: TRBV6-5; j_gene: TRBJ1-5
CDR3nt: TGTGCCAGCAGCCAAGACTGGCCAGGGGAAGGTGGGCAGTACTTC; CDR3aa: CASSQDWPGEGGQYF; abundance: once; d_gene: NA; v_gene: TRBV3-1/TRBV3-2; j_gene: TRBJ2-7
CDR3nt: TGTGCCAGCAACCCGACCGGGACAGTATACAATGAGCAGTTCTTC; CDR3aa: CASNPTGTVYNEQFF; abundance: NA; d_gene: NA; v_gene: TRBV21-1; j_gene: TRBJ2-1
CDR3nt: TGTGCCAGCAACCGGGACAGGGGGCAAGATGGCTACACCTTC; CDR3aa: CASNRDRGQDGYTF; abundance: NA; d_gene: TRBD1; v_gene: TRBV6-5; j_gene: TRBJ1-2
CDR3nt: TGTGCCAGCAGCTTAGGTGGAAACCAAGAGACCCAGTACTTC; CDR3aa: CASSLGGNQETQYF; abundance: NA; d_gene: NA; v_gene: TRBV11-3; j_gene: TRBJ2-5
CDR3nt: TGTGCCAGTGGGAGGGGCTACGAGCAGTACTTC; CDR3aa: CASGRGYEQYF; abundance: few; d_gene: TRBD2; v_gene: TRBV27; j_gene: TRBJ2-7
CDR3nt: TGTGCCAGCAGCTATCAGGGTCGCCAGTACTTC; CDR3aa: CASSYQGRQYF; abundance: NA; d_gene: NA; v_gene: TRBV5-4; j_gene: TRBJ2-7
CDR3nt: TGTGCCAGCAGCTTAGCACAGGGGGATACGCAGTATTTT; CDR3aa: CASSLAQGDTQYF; abundance: NA; d_gene: TRBD1; v_gene: TRBV7-9; j_gene: TRBJ2-3
CDR3nt: TGCGCCAGCAACTTGGGGTTAGCGGCCTACAATGAGCAGTTCTTC; CDR3aa: CASNLGLAAYNEQFF; abundance: NA; d_gene: NA; v_gene: TRBV5-1; j_gene: TRBJ2-1
CDR3nt: TGTGCATCACAAATATGGGGGAACACTGAAGCTTTCTTT; CDR3aa: CASQIWGNTEAFF; abundance: NA; d_gene: NA; v_gene: TRBV11-2; j_gene: TRBJ1-1
CDR3nt: TGCGCCAGCAGCACGGCGCCGTCTCCCTTGTACGAGCAGTACTTC; CDR3aa: CASSTAPSPLYEQYF; abundance: NA; d_gene: NA; v_gene: TRBV5-1; j_gene: TRBJ2-7
CDR3nt: TGTGCCAGCAGTGAAGCCTCAGGGCGGTTGGAAAAACTGTTTTTT; CDR3aa: CASSEASGRLEKLFF; abundance: NA; d_gene: NA; v_gene: TRBV6-1; j_gene: TRBJ1-4
CDR3nt: TGTGCCAGCAGCCAAGATTTTCGGACAGGGGGCGCGGCCGGCTACACCTTC; CDR3aa: CASSQDFRTGGAAGYTF; abundance: NA; d_gene: TRBD1; v_gene: TRBV4-2; j_gene: TRBJ1-2
CDR3nt: TGTGCCAGCAGCTTGGGACTAGCGGGAGGTCTATACGAGCAGTACTTC; CDR3aa: CASSLGLAGGLYEQYF; abundance: NA; d_gene: TRBD2; v_gene: TRBV11-2; j_gene: TRBJ2-7
CDR3nt: TGTGCCAGCAGTGAATTCTTGGGGCGTGGGCAGCCCCAGCATTTT; CDR3aa: CASSEFLGRGQPQHF; abundance: NA; d_gene: NA; v_gene: TRBV6-1; j_gene: TRBJ1-5
CDR3nt: TGCAGTGCTAGTCCTAGCGGGAGGCTGAGCACAGATACGCAGTATTTT; CDR3aa: CSASPSGRLSTDTQYF; abundance: NA; d_gene: TRBD2; v_gene: TRBV20-1; j_gene: TRBJ2-3
CDR3nt: TGCGCCAGCACTGCCGGGACTAGCGTTTACAATGAGCAGTTCTTC; CDR3aa: CASTAGTSVYNEQFF; abundance: NA; d_gene: TRBD2; v_gene: TRBV5-1; j_gene: TRBJ2-1
CDR3nt: TGCGCCAGCAGCCCACGACTAGCGGGAGGGTCCTACAATGAGCAGTTCTTC; CDR3aa: CASSPRLAGGSYNEQFF; abundance: NA; d_gene: TRBD2; v_gene: TRBV4-1; j_gene: TRBJ2-1
CDR3nt: TGTGCTAGCAGCCAAGGGACACGGGGGACCCAGTACTTC; CDR3aa: CASSQGTRGTQYF; abundance: NA; d_gene: NA; v_gene: TRBV7-7; j_gene: TRBJ2-5
CDR3nt: TGTGCCAGCACAATGTCGAACACCGGGGAGCTGTTTTTT; CDR3aa: CASTMSNTGELFF; abundance: NA; d_gene: NA; v_gene: TRBV5-6; j_gene: TRBJ2-2